The following is a TCR beta chain sequence with its context. Sequencing was performed with immunoSEQ multiplex PCR; in TCRdb, only in-frame clones are kept and a portion is missing. The sample contains roughly 130,000 clones, 86% of which appear only once. V lost 6 bases and J 2 bases, leaving 14 bases between the germline ends. CDR3 length: 15 residues. The germline V gene encodes CDR1 LNHDA and CDR2 SQIVND (reference sequence). The data were obtained in a study of blood T cell repertoires in COVID-19. The sequenced sample was peripheral blood. The chain combines TRBV19 with TRBJ1-5; possible D gene TRBD1, 6 bases. The source is a middle-aged man with acute or convalescent COVID-19. In DNA form, the CDR3 reads TGTGCCAGTAGAGGGCAGGGGTTGGGCAATCAGCCCCAGCATTTT. This gives the protein CASRGQGLGNQPQHF.